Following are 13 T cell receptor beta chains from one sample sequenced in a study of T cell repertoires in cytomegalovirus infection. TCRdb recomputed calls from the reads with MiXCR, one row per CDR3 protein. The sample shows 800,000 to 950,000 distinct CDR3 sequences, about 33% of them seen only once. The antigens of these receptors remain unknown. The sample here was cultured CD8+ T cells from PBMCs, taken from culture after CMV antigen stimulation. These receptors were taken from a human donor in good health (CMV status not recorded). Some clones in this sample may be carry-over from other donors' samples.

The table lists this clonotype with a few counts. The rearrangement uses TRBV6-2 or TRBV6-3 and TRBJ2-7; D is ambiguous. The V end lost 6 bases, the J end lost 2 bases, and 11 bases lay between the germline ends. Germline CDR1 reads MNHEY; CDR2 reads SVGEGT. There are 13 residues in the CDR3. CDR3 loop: CASSPYSAYEQYV. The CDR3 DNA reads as TGTGCCAGCAGCCCCTATTCAGCCTACGAGCAGTACGTC.

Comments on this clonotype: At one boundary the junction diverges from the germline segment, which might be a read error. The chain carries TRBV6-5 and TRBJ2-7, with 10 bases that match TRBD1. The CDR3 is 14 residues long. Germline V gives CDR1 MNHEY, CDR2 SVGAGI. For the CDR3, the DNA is TGTGTCAGCGGACCCGGGACAGGGGCTTACGAGCAGTACTTC. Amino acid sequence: CVSGPGTGAYEQYF.

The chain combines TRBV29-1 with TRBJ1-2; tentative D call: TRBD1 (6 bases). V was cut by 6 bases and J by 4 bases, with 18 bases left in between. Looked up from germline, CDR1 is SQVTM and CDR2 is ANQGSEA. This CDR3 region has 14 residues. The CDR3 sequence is CSVPRGQRGYGYTF. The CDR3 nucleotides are TGCAGCGTCCCCAGGGGCCAACGGGGCTATGGCTACACCTTC.

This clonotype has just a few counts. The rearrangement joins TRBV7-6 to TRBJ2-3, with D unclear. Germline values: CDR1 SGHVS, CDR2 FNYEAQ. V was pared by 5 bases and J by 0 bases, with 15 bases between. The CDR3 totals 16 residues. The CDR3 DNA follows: TGTGCCAGCAGCGTGGGAATCGGGCCAAGCACAGATACGCAGTATTTT. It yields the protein CASSVGIGPSTDTQYF.

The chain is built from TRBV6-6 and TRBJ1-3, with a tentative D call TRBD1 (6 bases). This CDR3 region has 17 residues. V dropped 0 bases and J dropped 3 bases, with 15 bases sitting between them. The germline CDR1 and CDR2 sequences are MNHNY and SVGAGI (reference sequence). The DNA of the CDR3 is TGTGCCAGCAGTTACTCGGGGGGCGCATTACTTGGAAACACCATATATTTT. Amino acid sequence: CASSYSGGALLGNTIYF.

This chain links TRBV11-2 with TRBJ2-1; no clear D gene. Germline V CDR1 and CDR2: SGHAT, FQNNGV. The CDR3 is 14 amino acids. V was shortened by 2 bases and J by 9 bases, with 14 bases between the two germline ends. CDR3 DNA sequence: TGTGCCAGCAGCTTAAATACCATGGGCGGTGAGCAGTTCTTC. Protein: CASSLNTMGGEQFF.

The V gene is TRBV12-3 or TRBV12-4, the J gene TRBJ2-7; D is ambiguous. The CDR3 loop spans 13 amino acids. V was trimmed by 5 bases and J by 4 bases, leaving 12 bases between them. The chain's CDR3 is CASSVDVTYEQYV. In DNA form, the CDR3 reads TGTGCCAGCAGTGTCGACGTGACTTACGAGCAGTACGTC.

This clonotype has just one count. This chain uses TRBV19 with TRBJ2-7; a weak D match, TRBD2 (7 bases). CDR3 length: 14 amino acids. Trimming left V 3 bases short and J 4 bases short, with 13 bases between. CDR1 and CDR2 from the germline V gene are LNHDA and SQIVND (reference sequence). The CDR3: CASSMVAGAYEQYF. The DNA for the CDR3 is TGTGCCAGTAGTATGGTGGCGGGGGCTTACGAGCAGTACTTC.

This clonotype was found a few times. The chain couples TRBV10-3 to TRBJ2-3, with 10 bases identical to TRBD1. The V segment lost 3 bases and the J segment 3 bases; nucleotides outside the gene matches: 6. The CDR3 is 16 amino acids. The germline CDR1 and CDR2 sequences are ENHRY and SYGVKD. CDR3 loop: CAISDPDRGGTDTQYF. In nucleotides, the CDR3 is TGTGCCATCAGTGACCCGGACAGGGGGGGAACAGATACGCAGTATTTT.

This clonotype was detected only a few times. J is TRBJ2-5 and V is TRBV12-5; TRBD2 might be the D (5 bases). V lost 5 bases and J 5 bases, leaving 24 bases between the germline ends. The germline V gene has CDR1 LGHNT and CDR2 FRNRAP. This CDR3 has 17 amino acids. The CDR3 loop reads CASGLNAKLDLEETQYF. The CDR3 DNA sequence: TGTGCTAGTGGTCTCAACGCCAAACTAGATCTGGAGGAGACCCAGTACTTC.

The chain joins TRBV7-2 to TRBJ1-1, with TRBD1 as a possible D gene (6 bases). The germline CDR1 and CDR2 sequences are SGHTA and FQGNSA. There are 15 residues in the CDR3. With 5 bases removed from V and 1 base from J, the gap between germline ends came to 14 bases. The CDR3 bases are TGTGCCAGCAGCCCGGGGGGCATAGGGAACACTGAAGCTTTCTTT. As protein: CASSPGGIGNTEAFF.

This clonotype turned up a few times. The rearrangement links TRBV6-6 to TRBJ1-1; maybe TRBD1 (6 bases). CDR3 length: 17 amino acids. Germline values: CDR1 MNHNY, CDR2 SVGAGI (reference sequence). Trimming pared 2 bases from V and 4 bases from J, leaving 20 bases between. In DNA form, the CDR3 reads TGTGCCAGCAGTTACGAGTTCGTAGGACAGCCAACCACTGAAGCTTTCTTT. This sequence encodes CASSYEFVGQPTTEAFF.

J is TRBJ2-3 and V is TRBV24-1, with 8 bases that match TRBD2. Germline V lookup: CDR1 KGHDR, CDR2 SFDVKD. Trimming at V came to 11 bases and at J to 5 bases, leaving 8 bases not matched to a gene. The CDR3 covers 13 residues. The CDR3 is CAINGRAEDTQYF. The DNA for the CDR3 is TGTGCCATCAACGGGAGGGCGGAAGATACGCAGTATTTT.